One sample yielded the 24 T cell receptor beta chains listed below, sequenced in a study of technical replicates of blood from a handful of donors. Measured with immunoSEQ multiplex PCR; TCRdb has only the in-frame clones, and not every one. The sample consists of approximately 89,000 clones, over 90% of them appearing once. The sample consisted of T cells isolated from PBMCs. These receptors came from a human donor in good health.

The V call is TRBV15, the J call TRBJ1-4; 9 bases agree with TRBD1. V shed 3 bases, J shed 8 bases, and the junction held 7 bases outside the gene matches. CDR3 length: 15 residues. The germline CDR1 and CDR2 sequences are LNHNV and YYDKDF (reference sequence). The CDR3 DNA reads as TGTGCCACCAGCAGCAACAGGGGGCTAGGAGAAAAACTGTTTTTT. Protein: CATSSNRGLGEKLFF.

The chain uses TRBV5-4 and TRBJ2-7; TRBD2 agrees at 7 bases. V lost 1 base and J lost 5; bases outside the gene matches: 3. CDR1 and CDR2 (germline): SGHNT, YYREEE (reference sequence). There are 13 residues in the CDR3. As DNA, the CDR3 is TGTGCCAGCAGCTTGTGGCGGGAGAACGAGCAGTACTTC. It is translated as CASSLWRENEQYF.

The chain carries TRBV29-1 and TRBJ1-2, with 10 bases lining up with TRBD1. The CDR3 totals 13 residues. Germline V CDR1 and CDR2: SQVTM, ANQGSEA. V was pared by 7 bases and J by 6 bases, with 8 bases of the junction left unmatched. The CDR3: CSAYDRGLNGYTF. CDR3 DNA: TGCAGCGCCTACGACAGGGGGCTTAATGGCTACACCTTC.

This clone was detected a few times. V usage is TRBV19 and J usage is TRBJ1-5; 7 nucleotides align to TRBD1. This CDR3 region has 14 residues. The junction had 6 bases not matched to a gene; V was cut back by 5 bases and J by 5 bases. CDR1 LNHDA and CDR2 SQIVND come from the germline V gene (reference sequence). CDR3 region: CASSAGQTHQPQHF. CDR3 DNA: TGTGCCAGTAGTGCGGGACAGACCCATCAGCCCCAGCATTTT.

This rearrangement joins TRBV19 to TRBJ1-5; D is uncertain. The CDR3 has 15 residues. Per germline, CDR1 LNHDA and CDR2 SQIVND (reference sequence). V was cut by 1 base and J by 7 bases, with 14 bases left in between. This chain's CDR3 is CASSIVPGSHQPQHF. The CDR3 DNA reads TGTGCCAGTAGTATAGTTCCCGGGTCTCACCAGCCCCAGCATTTT.

Here the CDR3 DNA reads TGTGCCAGCCTACGGACAGGGGATGGGAATCAGCCCCAGCATTTT. Encoded protein: CASLRTGDGNQPQHF. This rearrangement joins TRBV19 to TRBJ1-5, with 9 bases aligning to TRBD1. The germline V gene has CDR1 LNHDA and CDR2 SQIVND (reference sequence). There are 15 residues in the CDR3. V shed 9 bases, J shed 4 bases, and the junction held 10 bases outside the gene matches.

J is TRBJ2-1 and V is TRBV9; D might be TRBD2 (5 bases). The V gene lost 1 base and the J gene lost 0 bases, with 14 bases spanning the gap. Per germline, CDR1 SGDLS and CDR2 YYNGEE. The CDR3 sequence is 17 residues long. For the CDR3, the DNA is TGTGCCAGCAGCGTAAGTTTCAGCGGAAACTCCTACAATGAGCAGTTCTTC. It encodes CASSVSFSGNSYNEQFF.

The table lists this clone with a few counts. The genes are TRBV9 and TRBJ1-1; 9 nucleotides agree with TRBD1. This CDR3 comprises 13 residues. Germline CDR1 SGDLS, CDR2 YYNGEE. V gave up 4 bases and J gave up 11 bases; unmatched junction bases: 9. The chain's CDR3 is CASSLIDRGDAFF. The CDR3 nucleotides are TGTGCCAGCAGCCTAATCGACAGGGGGGATGCTTTCTTT.

The chain carries TRBV2 and TRBJ2-7; D ambiguous. This CDR3 region has 14 residues. In germline, CDR1 is SNHLY, CDR2 FYNNEI. The germline V and J ends were trimmed by 6 bases and 5 bases, with 17 bases remaining between them. This CDR3 reads CASSPDSTVDEQYF. The CDR3 region has the DNA TGTGCCAGCAGCCCCGACTCGACCGTAGACGAGCAGTACTTC.

This chain links TRBV10-3 with TRBJ2-6; a weak D match, TRBD2 (5 bases). V lost 3 bases and J lost 0, with 9 bases in between. The germline V gene encodes CDR1 ENHRY and CDR2 SYGVKD. This CDR3 is built from 16 residues. The CDR3 DNA sequence: TGTGCCATCAGTGATGACCGGGGCTCTGGGGCCAACGTCCTGACTTTC. Residues: CAISDDRGSGANVLTF.

The chain recombines TRBV15 with TRBJ1-4, with a weak D call TRBD1 (5 bases). Germline V gives CDR1 LNHNV, CDR2 YYDKDF (reference sequence). The V gene lost 7 bases and the J gene lost 5 bases, with 14 bases spanning the gap. CDR3 size: 14 residues. The CDR3 DNA is TGTGCCACCACCCTTAGGGGAAACAATGAAAAACTGTTTTTT. It translates to CATTLRGNNEKLFF.

The V call is TRBV13, the J call TRBJ2-6; the D is unclear. The CDR3 spans 15 residues. Germline V CDR1 and CDR2: PRHDT, FYEKMQ (reference sequence). The V and J ends lost 5 bases and 4 bases respectively, with 12 bases between them. The CDR3 DNA sequence: TGTGCCAGCAGCGAAAACACGTACGGGGCCAACGTCCTGACTTTC. It specifies CASSENTYGANVLTF.

The chain has TRBV30 and TRBJ1-4; D gene uncertain. Germline V gene lookup returns CDR1 GTSNPN and CDR2 SVGIG (reference sequence). Trimming left V 8 bases short and J 8 bases short, with 18 bases between. The CDR3 has 13 amino acids. In nucleotides, the CDR3 is TGTGCCCGCTCCGTGATCGGGGTAGAAAAACTGTTTTTT. Translation: CARSVIGVEKLFF.

The rearrangement links TRBV11-1 to TRBJ1-2; D perhaps matches TRBD1 (5 bases). The V end was cut by 3 bases, the J end by 2 bases, with 13 bases between. CDR1 is SGHAT and CDR2 is FQDESV in the germline V gene (reference sequence). The CDR3 extends over 15 amino acids. DNA for the CDR3: TGTGCCAGCAGCTTTGGAGGGGAAGTCAACTATGGCTACACCTTC. Translation: CASSFGGEVNYGYTF.

V is TRBV10-3 and J is TRBJ1-1, with 8 bases matching TRBD1. The germline gives CDR1 ENHRY, CDR2 SYGVKD. This CDR3 has 13 residues. After removal of 2 bases from V and 5 bases from J, the junction contained 1 base not matched to a gene. The CDR3 DNA reads TGTGCCATCAGTGAGAACAGGGGGACTGAAGCTTTCTTT. Translation gives CAISENRGTEAFF.

V gene TRBV27 combines with J gene TRBJ2-5, with TRBD2 matching 7 bases. Germline CDR1 and CDR2: MNHEY and SMNVEV (reference sequence). The CDR3 contains 14 residues. V was clipped by 6 bases and J by 5 bases; unmatched bases: 9. CDR3 residues: CASSVIAGGETQYF. CDR3 sequence (DNA): TGTGCCAGCAGCGTAATAGCGGGCGGTGAGACCCAGTACTTC.

CDR3 residues: CASSLYGQGNYGYTF. The CDR3 DNA follows: TGTGCCAGCAGCTTATATGGACAGGGCAACTATGGCTACACCTTC. The rearrangement links TRBV11-1 to TRBJ1-2; TRBD1 matches 8 bases. The germline V gene has CDR1 SGHAT and CDR2 FQDESV (reference sequence). The CDR3 covers 15 residues. After removal of 2 bases from V and 2 bases from J, the junction contained 4 bases not matched to a gene.

This clone was counted a single time. The chain is built from TRBV7-9 and TRBJ1-2; TRBD1 matches 9 bases. This CDR3 has 15 residues. Germline trimming cut 2 bases from V and 6 bases from J; bases unmatched to any gene: 7. Per germline, CDR1 SEHNR and CDR2 FQNEAQ (reference sequence). Written as DNA, the CDR3 is TGTGCCAGCAGCTTATTGACAGGGGGGAGCGATGGCTACACCTTC. It specifies CASSLLTGGSDGYTF.

The J gene is TRBJ2-3, the V gene TRBV7-2; TRBD2 matches at 8 bases. Germline CDR1 reads SGHTA; CDR2 reads FQGNSA. V lost 5 bases to trimming and J lost 3 bases; unmatched junction nucleotides: 7. This CDR3 region has 15 residues. In nucleotides, the CDR3 is TGTGCCAGCAGCGCTTCGGGACTAGGAACAGATACGCAGTATTTT. Encoded protein: CASSASGLGTDTQYF.

This chain uses TRBV4-1 with TRBJ2-7; D is perhaps TRBD2 (6 bases). The V and J ends lost 1 base and 5 bases respectively, with 6 bases between them. The CDR3 covers 12 residues. CDR1 and CDR2 from the germline V gene are MGHRA and YSYEKL. The CDR3: CASSQGGDEQYF. The CDR3 DNA sequence: TGCGCCAGCAGCCAAGGGGGGGACGAGCAGTACTTC.

This chain connects TRBV5-1 to TRBJ2-7; 11 nucleotides agree with TRBD2. The trim removed 3 bases at V and 2 bases at J, leaving 10 bases unmatched. The CDR3 consists of 17 residues. Germline values: CDR1 SGHRS, CDR2 YFSETQ. CDR3 amino acids: CASSSNPGLAATYEQYF. Here the CDR3 DNA reads TGCGCCAGCAGCTCAAATCCGGGACTAGCGGCTACCTACGAGCAGTACTTC.

The J gene is TRBJ2-7, the V gene TRBV14, with D unresolved. Germline-derived CDR1 and CDR2 are SGHDN and FVKESK. The CDR3 consists of 11 residues. The V gene lost 3 bases and the J gene lost 6 bases, with 6 bases spanning the gap. CDR3 bases: TGTGCCAGCAGCCAGTACTCCGAGCAGTACTTC. It encodes CASSQYSEQYF.

V is TRBV19 and J is TRBJ1-5; D unclear. Trimming removed 2 bases from V and 2 bases from J, with 10 bases in between. From germline, CDR1 is LNHDA and CDR2 SQIVND (reference sequence). This CDR3 has 15 amino acids. CDR3 sequence reads: CASSIWVRGNQPQHF. DNA for the CDR3: TGTGCCAGTAGTATATGGGTGAGGGGCAATCAGCCCCAGCATTTT.

The chain combines TRBV2 with TRBJ2-1, with unresolved D. V was clipped by 10 bases and J by 3 bases, with 7 bases between them. CDR1 and CDR2 from the germline V gene are SNHLY and FYNNEI. This CDR3 spans 11 amino acids. In nucleotides, the CDR3 is TGTGCCACCAACTACTACAATGAGCAGTTCTTC. As protein: CATNYYNEQFF.